In its sample, the clone carrying this T cell receptor (beta chain) was seen once. Only in-frame clones appear in the TCRdb table, and some are missing; sequencing was by immunoSEQ multiplex PCR. This table holds more than 90,000 clones, more than 85% found once. This sample stems from a study of T cell changes during pregnancy in multiple sclerosis. Germline V gives CDR1 MNHEY, CDR2 SVGAGI. This CDR3 spans 12 amino acids. V dropped 8 bases and J dropped 5 bases, with 12 bases sitting between them. The genes are TRBV6-5 and TRBJ2-5; tentative D call: TRBD1 (5 bases). This TCR was sampled from a female donor with multiple sclerosis, enrolled in a pregnancy study. Here the sequenced sample was peripheral blood, taken in the second trimester of pregnancy. The chain's CDR3 is CASGGARETQYF. DNA of the CDR3: TGTGCCAGCGGTGGGGCTAGGGAGACCCAGTACTTC.